The 19 T cell receptor beta chains in this list originate from one sample, sequenced in a study of T-cell memory formation after mild COVID-19. TCRdb used MiXCR to reprocess the 5' RACE reads, holding one entry per CDR3 protein. The sample gives about 170,000 distinct CDR3 sequences, 10% to 15% of which show up once; 2.5% to 3.5% is in the top ten. Sequencing input: PBMCs or a T cell subset sorted from them (not recorded which). These receptors originate from a man younger than 35 who had mild COVID-19 (a few samples of this study predate the infection). Cell type and time point are not known.

This clonotype came up a few times. This chain uses TRBV10-1 with TRBJ2-1; unclear D gene. V lost 3 bases to trimming and J lost 1 base, with 7 bases between them. Germline CDR1 WNHNN, CDR2 SYGVQD (reference sequence). The CDR3 length is 14 residues. CDR3 DNA sequence: TGCGCCAGCAGTGATTCTAGGTCCTACAATGAGCAGTTCTTC. It codes for CASSDSRSYNEQFF.

The chain joins TRBV7-2 to TRBJ1-6; no clear D gene. This CDR3 comprises 15 residues. CDR1 is SGHTA, CDR2 FQGNSA, per germline. Trimming removed 3 bases at V and 3 bases at J, with 9 bases between. This chain's CDR3 is CASSFVAGYNSPLHF. DNA for the CDR3: TGTGCCAGCAGCTTTGTGGCAGGCTATAATTCACCCCTCCACTTT.

The sample holds a few counts of this clonotype. Here the CDR3 reads CASSYNSGAGKVMGYTF. CDR3 nucleotides: TGTGCCAGCAGTTATAACAGTGGCGCGGGGAAAGTGATGGGCTACACCTTC. V is TRBV7-2 and J is TRBJ1-2; D unresolved. V was trimmed by 6 bases and J by 8 bases, leaving 28 bases between them. The germline V gene has CDR1 SGHTA and CDR2 FQGNSA. The CDR3 runs to 17 residues.

CDR3 in DNA: TGCAGTGCTAGAAACAGGGCTTGGAATCAGCCCCAGCATTTT. Translating it yields CSARNRAWNQPQHF. This chain uses TRBV20-1 with TRBJ1-5; tentatively, D is TRBD1 (6 bases). The CDR3 has 14 amino acids. V lost 2 bases and J 4 bases, leaving 12 bases between the germline ends. Germline-derived CDR1 and CDR2 are DFQATT and SNEGSKA (reference sequence).

The chain employs TRBV5-6 and TRBJ2-3; 7 nucleotides match TRBD2. The CDR3 consists of 18 residues. Germline assignment: CDR1 SGHDT and CDR2 YYEEEE. The V segment lost 0 bases and the J segment 0 bases; nucleotides outside the gene matches: 10. Here the CDR3 reads CASSLGPPLAASTDTQYF. The CDR3 coding sequence is TGTGCCAGCAGCTTGGGACCCCCCCTAGCGGCAAGCACAGATACGCAGTATTTT.

V and J are TRBV24-1 and TRBJ1-5, with 8 nucleotides matching TRBD1. Losses at the gene ends were 4 bases for V and 1 base for J; bases not matched to a gene: 5. CDR1 and CDR2 from the germline V gene are KGHDR and SFDVKD. The CDR3 loop spans 16 amino acids. CDR3 nucleotides: TGTGCCACCAGTGACAATCGACAGGGGAGCAATCAGCCCCAGCATTTT. This codes for CATSDNRQGSNQPQHF.

This clonotype was found a few times. The CDR3 coding sequence is TGTGCCAGCGGACGGGGCTTCGGGGAGACCCAGTACTTC. Translation gives CASGRGFGETQYF. This sequence joins TRBV7-2 and TRBJ2-5, with D perhaps TRBD1 or TRBD2 (5 bases each). V lost 8 bases and J 5 bases, leaving 15 bases between the germline ends. This CDR3 has 13 residues. Per germline, CDR1 SGHTA and CDR2 FQGNSA.

The chain carries TRBV11-3 and TRBJ2-3; D is unresolved. Looked up from germline, CDR1 is SGHNT and CDR2 is YENEEA. The V and J ends lost 3 bases and 2 bases respectively, with 9 bases between them. The CDR3 sequence is 14 residues long. CDR3 sequence (DNA): TGTGCCAGCAGCTTCGACGGATACACAGATACGCAGTATTTT. It specifies CASSFDGYTDTQYF. The full variable domain, completed using reference TRBV11-3 and TRBJ2-3, is EAGVVQSPRYKIIEKKQPVAFWCNPISGHNTLYWYLQNLGQGPELLIRYENEEAVDDSQLPKDRFSAERLKGVDSTLKIQPAELGDSAVYLCASSFDGYTDTQYFGPGTRLTVL.

The chain uses TRBV20-1 and TRBJ2-3; TRBD1 aligns across 9 bases. Germline loops: CDR1 DFQATT, CDR2 SNEGSKA (reference sequence). The CDR3 has 14 amino acids. V lost 6 bases, J lost 7 bases, and 11 bases stayed unmatched. CDR3 DNA sequence: TGCAGTGCCATTCCGGGACAGGGTACTTATACGCAGTATTTT. This codes for CSAIPGQGTYTQYF.

This clonotype was counted a few times. The rearrangement joins TRBV3-1 to TRBJ1-4; 9 bases map to TRBD1. Germline CDR1 and CDR2: LGHDT and YNNKEL (reference sequence). V gave up 1 base and J gave up 10 bases; unmatched junction bases: 4. CDR3 length equals 14 residues. The DNA of the CDR3 is TGTGCCAGCAGCCAAGGGACAGGGGCGGGAAAACTGTTTTTT. It is translated as CASSQGTGAGKLFF.

The V and J genes are TRBV28 and TRBJ2-7; TRBD1 matches 8 bases. Germline-derived CDR1 and CDR2 are MDHEN and SYDVKM. The junction had 5 bases not matched to a gene; V was cut back by 6 bases and J by 1 base. The CDR3 consists of 14 residues. The CDR3 coding sequence is TGTGCCAGCAGGACGGGACAGGCGTCCTACGAGCAGTACTTC. Encoded protein: CASRTGQASYEQYF.

This clonotype showed up just a few times. The V call is TRBV5-1, the J call TRBJ1-4; 7 bases match TRBD1. V lost 0 bases and J lost 8; bases outside the gene matches: 7. Germline CDR1 reads SGHRS; CDR2 reads YFSETQ. This CDR3 has 15 residues. DNA for the CDR3: TGCGCCAGCAGCTTGGACAGGGGATCGGAGGAAAAACTGTTTTTT. It specifies CASSLDRGSEEKLFF.

This clonotype has only a few counts. The gene calls are TRBV25-1 and TRBJ1-2; 10 nucleotides agree with TRBD1. Germline CDR1 MGHDK, CDR2 SYGVNS. There are 16 residues in the CDR3. J gave up 4 bases and V 7 bases, and 12 bases lay outside the gene matches. CDR3 loop: CASTRCQDRGIYGYTF. Here the CDR3 DNA reads TGTGCCAGCACTCGATGCCAGGACAGGGGGATCTATGGCTACACCTTC.

This clonotype has more than one count but fewer than ten. V and J are TRBV5-1 and TRBJ2-2; D could derive from TRBD1 or TRBD2 (6 bases each). The CDR3 has 15 residues. Trimming took 0 bases from V and 3 from J, leaving 9 bases between them. Germline V lookup: CDR1 SGHRS, CDR2 YFSETQ. The DNA of the CDR3 is TGCGCCAGCAGCTTGGATCGGGGGCACACCGGGGAGCTGTTTTTT. This encodes CASSLDRGHTGELFF.

This clonotype turned up a few times. This chain connects TRBV7-2 to TRBJ1-2; D uncertain. Germline CDR1 SGHTA, CDR2 FQGNSA. This CDR3 has 13 residues. V was cut by 5 bases and J by 0 bases, with 7 bases left in between. CDR3 in amino acids: CASSPGANYGYTF. CDR3 DNA sequence: TGTGCCAGCAGCCCCGGAGCTAACTATGGCTACACCTTC.

This sequence joins TRBV7-2 and TRBJ2-3, with D possibly TRBD2 on 7 matching bases. Trimming shortened V by 8 bases and J by 3 bases, and 12 bases separated the two germline ends. Germline V lookup: CDR1 SGHTA, CDR2 FQGNSA. The CDR3 is made up of 13 amino acids. The DNA of the CDR3 is TGTGCCAGCGGGCGGGGGCCAACAGATACGCAGTATTTT. Its translation: CASGRGPTDTQYF.

This clonotype occurred a few times. This sequence joins TRBV5-1 and TRBJ2-3; 8 bases map to TRBD2. Germline V gene sequence: CDR1 SGHRS, CDR2 YFSETQ. The CDR3 covers 17 residues. The ends lost 2 bases at V and 2 bases at J; junction bases unmatched: 10. CDR3 sequence (DNA): TGCGCCAGCAGCTTCCAATCTGGCGGGGGGATCACAGATACGCAGTATTTT. Translated: CASSFQSGGGITDTQYF.

V gene TRBV28 combines with J gene TRBJ1-5, with D maybe TRBD1 (5 bases). The CDR3 sequence is 16 residues long. Germline lookup yields CDR1 MDHEN and CDR2 SYDVKM. The ends were cut back, 5 bases at V and 5 bases at J, with 19 bases in the middle. This chain's CDR3 is CASSTPGRGIDQPQHF. CDR3 sequence (DNA): TGTGCCAGCAGTACTCCGGGACGGGGAATAGATCAGCCCCAGCATTTT.

There are a few counts of this clonotype. This sequence joins TRBV5-1 and TRBJ1-2; no clear D gene. The CDR3 is made up of 12 amino acids. The germline V and J ends were trimmed by 2 bases and 8 bases, with 10 bases remaining between them. Germline-derived CDR1 and CDR2 are SGHRS and YFSETQ. CDR3 nucleotide sequence: TGCGCCAGCAGCTTAGACGGACGAGGCTACACCTTC. Translation: CASSLDGRGYTF.